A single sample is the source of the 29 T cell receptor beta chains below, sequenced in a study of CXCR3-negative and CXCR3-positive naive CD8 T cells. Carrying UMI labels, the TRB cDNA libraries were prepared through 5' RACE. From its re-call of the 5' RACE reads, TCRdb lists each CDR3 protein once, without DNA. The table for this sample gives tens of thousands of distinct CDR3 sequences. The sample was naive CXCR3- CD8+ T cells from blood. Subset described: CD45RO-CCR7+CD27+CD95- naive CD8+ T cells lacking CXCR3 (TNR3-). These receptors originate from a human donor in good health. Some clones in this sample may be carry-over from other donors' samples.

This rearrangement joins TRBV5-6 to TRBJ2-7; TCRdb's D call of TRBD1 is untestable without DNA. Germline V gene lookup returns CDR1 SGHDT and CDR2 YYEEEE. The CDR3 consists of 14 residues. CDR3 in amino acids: CASSSWTVSYEQYF.

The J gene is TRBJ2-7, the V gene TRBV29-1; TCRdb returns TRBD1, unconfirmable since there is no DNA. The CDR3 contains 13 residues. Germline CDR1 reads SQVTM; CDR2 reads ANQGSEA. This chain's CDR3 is CSVTGGTTYEQYF.

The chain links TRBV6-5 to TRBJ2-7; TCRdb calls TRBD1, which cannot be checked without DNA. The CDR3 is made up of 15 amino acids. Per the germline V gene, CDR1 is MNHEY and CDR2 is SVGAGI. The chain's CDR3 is CASSSLGTDSYEQYF.

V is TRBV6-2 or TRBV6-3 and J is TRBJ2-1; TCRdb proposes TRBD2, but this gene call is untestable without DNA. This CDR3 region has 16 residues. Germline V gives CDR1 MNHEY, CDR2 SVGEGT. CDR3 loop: CASSRLAGEPYNEQFF.

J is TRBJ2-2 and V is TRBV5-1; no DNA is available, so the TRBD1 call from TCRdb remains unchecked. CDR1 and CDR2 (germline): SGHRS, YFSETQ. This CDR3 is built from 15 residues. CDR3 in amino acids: CASSFGQGYTGELFF.

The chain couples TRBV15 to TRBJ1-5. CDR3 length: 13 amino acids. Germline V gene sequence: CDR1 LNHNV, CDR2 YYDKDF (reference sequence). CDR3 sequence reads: CATSEKSNQPQHF.

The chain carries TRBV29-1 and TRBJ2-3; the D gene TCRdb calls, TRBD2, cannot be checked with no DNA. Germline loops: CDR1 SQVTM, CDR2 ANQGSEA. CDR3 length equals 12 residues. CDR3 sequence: CSVGLQGDTQYF.

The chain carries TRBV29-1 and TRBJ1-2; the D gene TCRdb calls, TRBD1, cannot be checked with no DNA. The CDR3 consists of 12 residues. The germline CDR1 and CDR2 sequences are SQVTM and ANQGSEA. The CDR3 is CSAATGNYGYTF.

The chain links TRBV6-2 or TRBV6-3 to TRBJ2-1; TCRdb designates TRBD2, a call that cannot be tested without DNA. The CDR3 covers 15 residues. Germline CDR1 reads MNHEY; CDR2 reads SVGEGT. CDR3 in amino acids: CASSYSPGLPDEQFF.

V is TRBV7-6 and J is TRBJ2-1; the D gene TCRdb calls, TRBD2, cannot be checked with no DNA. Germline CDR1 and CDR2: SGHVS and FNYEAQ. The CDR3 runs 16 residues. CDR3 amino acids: CASSPGRGGYVDEQFF.

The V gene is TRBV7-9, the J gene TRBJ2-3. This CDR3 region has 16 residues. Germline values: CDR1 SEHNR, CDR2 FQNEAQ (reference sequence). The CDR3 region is CASSLRLADRTDTQYF.

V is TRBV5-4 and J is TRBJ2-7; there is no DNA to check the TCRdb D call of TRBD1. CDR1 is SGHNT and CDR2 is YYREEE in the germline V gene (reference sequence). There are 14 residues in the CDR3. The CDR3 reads CASTPSRDSYEQYF.

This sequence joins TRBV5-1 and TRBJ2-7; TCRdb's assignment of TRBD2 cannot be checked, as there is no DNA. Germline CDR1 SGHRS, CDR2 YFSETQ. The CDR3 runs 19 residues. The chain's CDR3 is CASSRPGTSGGAGSYEQYF.

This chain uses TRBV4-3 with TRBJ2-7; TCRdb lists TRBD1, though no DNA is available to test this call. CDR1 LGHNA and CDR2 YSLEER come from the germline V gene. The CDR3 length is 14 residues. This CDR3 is CASSQITGAYEQYF.

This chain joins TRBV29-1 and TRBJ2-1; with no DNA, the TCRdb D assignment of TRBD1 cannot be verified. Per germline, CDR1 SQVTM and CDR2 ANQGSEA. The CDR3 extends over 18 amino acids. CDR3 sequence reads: CSVEDPYLEGASLNEQFF.

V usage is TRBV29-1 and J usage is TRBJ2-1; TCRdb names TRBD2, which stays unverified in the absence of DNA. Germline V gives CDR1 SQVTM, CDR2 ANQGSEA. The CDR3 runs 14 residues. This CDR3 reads CSVEIRALNNEQFF.

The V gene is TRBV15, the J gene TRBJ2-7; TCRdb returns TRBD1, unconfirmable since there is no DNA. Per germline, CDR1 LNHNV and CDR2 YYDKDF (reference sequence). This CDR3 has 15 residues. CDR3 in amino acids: CAASRAGQTSYEQYF.

CDR3 sequence reads: CSARVDGAPRFYEPYF. The chain joins TRBV20-1 to TRBJ2-7; TCRdb lists TRBD1, though no DNA is available to test this call. The CDR3 loop spans 16 amino acids. CDR1 and CDR2 (germline): DFQATT, SNEGSKA (reference sequence).

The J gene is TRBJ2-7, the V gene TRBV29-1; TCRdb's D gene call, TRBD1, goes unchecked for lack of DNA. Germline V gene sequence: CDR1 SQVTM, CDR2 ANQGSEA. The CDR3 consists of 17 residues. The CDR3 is CSVEGTGVGGSDYEQYF.

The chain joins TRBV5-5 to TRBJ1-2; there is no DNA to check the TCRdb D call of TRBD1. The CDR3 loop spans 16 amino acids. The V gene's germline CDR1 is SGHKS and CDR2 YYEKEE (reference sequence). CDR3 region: CASEPGQGLYWSGYTF.

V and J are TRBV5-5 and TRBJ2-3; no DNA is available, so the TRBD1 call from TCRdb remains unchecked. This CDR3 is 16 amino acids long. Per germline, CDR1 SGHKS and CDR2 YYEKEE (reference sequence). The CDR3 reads CASSSIQGSAQDLQYF.

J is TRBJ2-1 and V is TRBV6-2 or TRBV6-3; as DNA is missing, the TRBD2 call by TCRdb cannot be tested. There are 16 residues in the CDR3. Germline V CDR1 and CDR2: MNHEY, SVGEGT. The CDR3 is CASSYSTTSGDNEQFF.

CDR3 sequence: CAISVGNEQFF. The chain joins TRBV10-3 to TRBJ2-1. The germline V gene encodes CDR1 ENHRY and CDR2 SYGVKD. The CDR3 length is 11 residues.

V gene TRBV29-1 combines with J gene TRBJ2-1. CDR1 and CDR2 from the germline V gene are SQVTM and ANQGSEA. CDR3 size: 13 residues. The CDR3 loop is CSVDRGSYNEQFF.

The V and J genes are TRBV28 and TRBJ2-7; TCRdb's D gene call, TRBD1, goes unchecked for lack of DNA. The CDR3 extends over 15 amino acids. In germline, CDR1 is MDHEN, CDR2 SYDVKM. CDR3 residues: CASSPLGVSSYEQYF. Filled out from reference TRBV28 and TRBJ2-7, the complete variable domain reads DVKVTQSSRYLVKRTGEKVFLECVQDMDHENMFWYRQDPGLGLRLIYFSYDVKMKEKGDIPEGYSVSREKKERFSLILESASTNQTSMYLCASSPLGVSSYEQYFGPGTRLTVT.

The CDR3 here is CASSFSDSSYEQYF. The J gene is TRBJ2-7, the V gene TRBV5-1. CDR3 length: 14 amino acids. Germline V gene data show CDR1 as SGHRS and CDR2 as YFSETQ.

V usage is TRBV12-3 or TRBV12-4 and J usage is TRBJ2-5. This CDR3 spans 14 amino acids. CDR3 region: CASSLKSMPETQYF.

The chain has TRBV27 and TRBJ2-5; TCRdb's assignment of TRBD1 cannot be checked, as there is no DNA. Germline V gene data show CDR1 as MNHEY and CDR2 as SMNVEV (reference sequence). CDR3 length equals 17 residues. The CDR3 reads CASSPLLGRGDQETQYF.

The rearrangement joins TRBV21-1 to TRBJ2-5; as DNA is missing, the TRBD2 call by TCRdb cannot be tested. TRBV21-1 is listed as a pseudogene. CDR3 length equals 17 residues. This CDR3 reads CASSNVDSGEKQETQYF.